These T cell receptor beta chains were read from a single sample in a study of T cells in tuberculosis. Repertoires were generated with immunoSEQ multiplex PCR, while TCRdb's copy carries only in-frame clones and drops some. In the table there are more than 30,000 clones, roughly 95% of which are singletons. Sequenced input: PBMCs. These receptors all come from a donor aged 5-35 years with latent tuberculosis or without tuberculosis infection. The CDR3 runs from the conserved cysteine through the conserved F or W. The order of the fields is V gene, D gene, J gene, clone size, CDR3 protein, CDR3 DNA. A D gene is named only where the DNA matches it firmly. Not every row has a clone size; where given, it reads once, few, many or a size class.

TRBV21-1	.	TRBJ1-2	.	CASSKGPEVNYGYTF	TGTGCCAGCAGCAAAGGGCCAGAAGTGAACTATGGCTACACCTTC
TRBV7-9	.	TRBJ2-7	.	CASSLDNYYEQYF	TGTGCCAGCAGCTTAGACAATTACTACGAGCAGTACTTC
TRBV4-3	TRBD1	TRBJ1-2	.	CASSQAGTGRGYTF	TGCGCCAGCAGCCAAGCCGGGACAGGGCGAGGCTACACCTTC
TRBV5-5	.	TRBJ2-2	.	CASSLNSSPTGELFF	TGTGCCAGCAGCTTGAATTCTAGCCCAACCGGGGAGCTGTTTTTT
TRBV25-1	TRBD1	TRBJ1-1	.	CASSVGGQLEAFF	TGTGCCAGCAGTGTTGGGGGACAGCTGGAGGCTTTCTTT
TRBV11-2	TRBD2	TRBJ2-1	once	CASSLERLADNEQFF	TGTGCCAGCAGCTTAGAGAGACTAGCGGACAATGAGCAGTTCTTC
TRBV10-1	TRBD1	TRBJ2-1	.	CASSEQQGVYNEQFF	TGCGCCAGCAGTGAGCAACAGGGGGTCTACAATGAGCAGTTCTTC
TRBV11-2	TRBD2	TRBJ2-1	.	CASSSGGVSGSVYNEQFF	TGTGCCAGCAGCTCAGGCGGGGTCAGCGGGAGTGTTTACAATGAGCAGTTCTTC
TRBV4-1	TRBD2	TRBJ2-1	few	CASSQSLSGSSYNEQFF	TGCGCCAGCAGCCAAAGTCTTAGCGGGAGCTCCTACAATGAGCAGTTCTTC
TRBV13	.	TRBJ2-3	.	CASSSTPVVSSDTQYF	TGTGCCAGCAGCTCCACCCCAGTGGTTTCGTCAGATACGCAGTATTTT
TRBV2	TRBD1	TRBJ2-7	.	CASIALGGTGVGEQYF	TGTGCCAGCATCGCCTTGGGGGGGACAGGGGTCGGCGAGCAGTACTTC
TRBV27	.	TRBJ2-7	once	CASSPQLRSYEQYF	TGTGCCAGCAGTCCTCAACTACGTTCCTACGAGCAGTACTTC
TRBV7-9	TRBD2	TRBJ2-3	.	CASSFPTSGNTDTQYF	TGTGCCAGCAGCTTTCCGACTAGCGGGAACACAGATACGCAGTATTTT
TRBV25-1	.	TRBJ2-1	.	CASSGVSDNEQFF	TGTGCCAGCAGTGGTGTCAGCGACAATGAGCAGTTCTTC
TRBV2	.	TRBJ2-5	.	CASSEVPETQYF	TGTGCCAGCAGTGAAGTCCCGGAGACCCAGTACTTC
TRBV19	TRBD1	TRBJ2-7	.	CASSASGTGRHEQYF	TGTGCCAGTAGCGCCTCCGGGACAGGGAGACACGAGCAGTACTTC
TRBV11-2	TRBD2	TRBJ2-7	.	CASSSTFGTSGISSYEQYF	TGTGCCAGCAGCTCCACATTCGGGACTAGCGGGATATCATCCTACGAGCAGTACTTC
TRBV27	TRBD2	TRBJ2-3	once	CASSFRVAGATDTQYF	TGTGCCAGCAGTTTCCGAGTAGCGGGAGCCACAGATACGCAGTATTTT
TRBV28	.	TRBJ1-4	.	CASSLWGRPNEKLFF	TGTGCCAGCAGTTTATGGGGCAGACCTAATGAAAAACTGTTTTTT
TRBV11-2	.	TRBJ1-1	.	CASSLARDTEAFF	TGTGCCAGCAGCTTGGCCAGGGACACTGAAGCTTTCTTT
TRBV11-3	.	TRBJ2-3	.	CASSLGVRQGTDTQYF	TGTGCCAGCAGCTTAGGAGTCCGGCAGGGCACAGATACGCAGTATTTT
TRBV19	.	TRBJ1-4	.	CASSLPTGGFEKLFF	TGTGCCAGTAGTCTCCCGACAGGAGGTTTCGAAAAACTGTTTTTT
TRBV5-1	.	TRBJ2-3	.	CASSASSGTDTQYF	TGCGCCAGCAGCGCCAGTAGCGGCACAGATACGCAGTATTTT
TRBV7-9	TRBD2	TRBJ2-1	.	CASSLAVAGGPSDEQFF	TGTGCCAGCAGCTTAGCAGTAGCGGGAGGGCCGAGCGATGAGCAGTTCTTC
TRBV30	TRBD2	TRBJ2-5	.	CAWRGRAGLAAVETQYF	TGTGCCTGGAGGGGGAGGGCGGGACTAGCTGCGGTCGAGACCCAGTACTTC
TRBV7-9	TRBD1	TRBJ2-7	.	CASRDMGQGAPEQYF	TGTGCCAGCAGGGACATGGGACAGGGGGCGCCCGAGCAGTACTTC
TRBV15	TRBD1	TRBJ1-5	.	CATDGGQANQPQHF	TGTGCCACCGATGGCGGACAGGCCAATCAGCCCCAGCATTTT
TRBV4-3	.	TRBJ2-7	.	CASSQDGGLRGEQYF	TGCGCCAGCAGCCAAGACGGCGGACTCAGGGGCGAGCAGTACTTC
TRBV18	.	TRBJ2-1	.	CASSPPSSYNEQFF	TGTGCCAGCTCACCACCCAGCTCCTACAATGAGCAGTTCTTC
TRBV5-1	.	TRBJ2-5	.	CASSPTVGETQYF	TGCGCCAGCAGTCCCACAGTGGGCGAGACCCAGTACTTC
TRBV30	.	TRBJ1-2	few	CAWKSRGGYTF	TGTGCCTGGAAGTCCCGGGGTGGCTACACCTTC
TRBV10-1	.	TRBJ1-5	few	CASRPISTGGKGWSNQPQHF	TGCGCCAGCAGGCCGATATCTACGGGGGGGAAGGGATGGAGCAATCAGCCCCAGCATTTT
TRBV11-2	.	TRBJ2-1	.	CASSPDFLNEQFF	TGTGCCAGCAGCCCCGACTTTCTCAATGAGCAGTTCTTC
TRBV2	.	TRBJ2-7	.	CASSYQGIYEQYF	TGTGCCAGCAGCTACCAGGGAATCTACGAGCAGTACTTC
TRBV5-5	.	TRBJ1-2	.	CASSFSQAATNYGYTF	TGTGCCAGCAGCTTCTCCCAGGCAGCTACTAACTATGGCTACACCTTC
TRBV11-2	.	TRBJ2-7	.	CASSLVPLSYEQYF	TGTGCCAGCAGCTTAGTTCCCCTCTCCTACGAGCAGTACTTC
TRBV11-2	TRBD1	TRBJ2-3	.	CASSPSGGAGDTQYF	TGTGCCAGCAGCCCTTCAGGGGGCGCAGGGGATACGCAGTATTTT
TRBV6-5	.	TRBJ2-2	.	CASSYGLNTGELFF	TGTGCCAGCAGTTACGGACTGAACACCGGGGAGCTGTTTTTT
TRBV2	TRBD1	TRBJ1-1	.	CASSGGQGVTTNTEAFF	TGTGCCAGCAGTGGGGGACAGGGGGTCACGACGAACACTGAAGCTTTCTTT
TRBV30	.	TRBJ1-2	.	CAWSAQDRVYGYTF	TGTGCCTGGAGTGCCCAGGACAGAGTCTATGGCTACACCTTC
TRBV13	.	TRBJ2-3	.	CASSLALTDTQYF	TGTGCCAGCAGCTTGGCTTTAACAGATACGCAGTATTTT
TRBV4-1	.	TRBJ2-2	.	CASSQERLANTGELFF	TGCGCCAGCAGCCAAGAGAGGCTCGCGAACACCGGGGAGCTGTTTTTT
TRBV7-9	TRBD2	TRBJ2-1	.	CASGREVPNEQFF	TGTGCCAGCGGGCGGGAGGTTCCCAATGAGCAGTTCTTC
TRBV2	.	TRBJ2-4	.	CASRRGTAKSKNIQYF	TGTGCCAGCAGACGCGGGACAGCAAAATCCAAAAACATTCAGTACTTC
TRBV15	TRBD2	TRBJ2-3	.	CATSRDGRGADTQYF	TGTGCCACCAGCAGAGATGGACGGGGGGCAGATACGCAGTATTTT
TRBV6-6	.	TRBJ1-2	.	CASSARQDYGYTF	TGTGCCAGCAGTGCAAGACAGGACTATGGCTACACCTTC
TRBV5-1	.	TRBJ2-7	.	CASNPRGRGEQYF	TGCGCCAGCAACCCCCGGGGTAGAGGCGAGCAGTACTTC
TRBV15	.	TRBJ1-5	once	CATSRDERESRNQPQHF	TGTGCCACCAGCAGAGATGAGAGAGAGAGTCGTAATCAGCCCCAGCATTTT
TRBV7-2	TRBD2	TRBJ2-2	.	CASSLLAGTGELFF	TGTGCCAGCAGCTTACTAGCGGGCACCGGGGAGCTGTTTTTT
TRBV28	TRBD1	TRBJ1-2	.	CASRKPLRGRRANYGYTF	TGTGCCAGCAGAAAACCTCTCAGGGGGCGCCGGGCTAACTATGGCTACACCTTC
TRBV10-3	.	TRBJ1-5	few	CAIGQSNQPQHF	TGTGCCATCGGGCAGAGCAATCAGCCCCAGCATTTT
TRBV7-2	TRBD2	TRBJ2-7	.	CASSLAPAGGPTYEQYF	TGTGCCAGCAGCTTAGCGCCCGCGGGAGGGCCAACCTACGAGCAGTACTTC
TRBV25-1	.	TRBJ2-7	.	CASSDTVRTVGYEQYF	TGTGCCAGCAGTGATACGGTCCGGACAGTGGGGTACGAGCAGTACTTC